The clone carrying this T cell receptor (beta chain) came up a few times. The sequenced template was cDNA made from the entire isolated RNA. Some clones are missing from TCRdb's copy, which holds only in-frame ones; the method was immunoSEQ multiplex PCR. The profile shows 110,000 to 150,000 clones, 9.7% of them singletons. V shed 3 bases and J 5 bases; nucleotides not matched to a gene: 7. CDR1 and CDR2 from the germline V gene are SGHRS and YFSETQ. This CDR3 is built from 15 residues. This sample was included in a study of beta chain features in type 1 diabetes. The source of this sequence is a woman aged 40 to 49 in good health. The sequenced sample consisted of central memory CD4+ T cells from blood. The chain links TRBV5-1 to TRBJ2-2; 7 bases fit TRBD1. CDR3 protein: CASSSGQLGTGELFF. The CDR3, as DNA: TGCGCCAGCAGCTCGGGACAGCTCGGGACCGGGGAGCTGTTTTTT.